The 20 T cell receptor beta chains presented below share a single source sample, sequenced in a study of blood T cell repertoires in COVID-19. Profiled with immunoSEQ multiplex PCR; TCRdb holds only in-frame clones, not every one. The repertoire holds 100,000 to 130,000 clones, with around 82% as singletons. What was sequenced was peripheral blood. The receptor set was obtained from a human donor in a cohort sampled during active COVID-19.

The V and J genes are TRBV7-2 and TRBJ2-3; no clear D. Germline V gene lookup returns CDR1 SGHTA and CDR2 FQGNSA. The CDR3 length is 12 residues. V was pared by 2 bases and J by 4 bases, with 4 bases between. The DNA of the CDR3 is TGTGCCAGCAGCTTATCCGCAGATACGCAGTATTTT. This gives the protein CASSLSADTQYF.

The CDR3 region is CASSPRETEAFF. DNA of the CDR3: TGTGCCAGCTCACCACGCGAGACTGAAGCTTTCTTT. The chain combines TRBV18 with TRBJ1-1; D ambiguous. The germline V gene encodes CDR1 KGHSH and CDR2 LQKENI. The CDR3 spans 12 residues. V lost 1 base and J lost 5, with 5 bases in between.

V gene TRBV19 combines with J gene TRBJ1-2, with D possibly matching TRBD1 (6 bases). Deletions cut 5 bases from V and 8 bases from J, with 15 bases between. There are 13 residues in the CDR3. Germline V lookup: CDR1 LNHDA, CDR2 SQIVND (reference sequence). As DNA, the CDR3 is TGTGCCAGTAGTTCGGACAGACGGTGGGGCTACACCTTC. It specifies CASSSDRRWGYTF.

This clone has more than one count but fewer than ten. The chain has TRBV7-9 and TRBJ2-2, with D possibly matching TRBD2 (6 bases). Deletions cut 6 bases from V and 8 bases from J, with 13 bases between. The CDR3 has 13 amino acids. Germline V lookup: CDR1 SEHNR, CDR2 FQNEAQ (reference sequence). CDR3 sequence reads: CASSRRGSGELFF. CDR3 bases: TGTGCCAGCAGTAGACGGGGGTCAGGGGAGCTGTTTTTT. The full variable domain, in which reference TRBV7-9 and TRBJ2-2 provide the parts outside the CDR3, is DTGVSQNPRHKITKRGQNVTFRCDPISEHNRLYWYRQTLGQGPEFLTYFQNEAQLEKSRLLSDRFSAERPKGSFSTLEIQRTEQGDSAMYLCASSRRGSGELFFGEGSRLTVL.

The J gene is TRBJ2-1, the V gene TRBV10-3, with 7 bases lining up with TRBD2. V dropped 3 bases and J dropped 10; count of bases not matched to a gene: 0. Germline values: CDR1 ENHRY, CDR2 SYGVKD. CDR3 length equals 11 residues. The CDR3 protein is CAISDGGEQFF. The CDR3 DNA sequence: TGTGCCATCAGTGACGGGGGGGAGCAGTTCTTC.

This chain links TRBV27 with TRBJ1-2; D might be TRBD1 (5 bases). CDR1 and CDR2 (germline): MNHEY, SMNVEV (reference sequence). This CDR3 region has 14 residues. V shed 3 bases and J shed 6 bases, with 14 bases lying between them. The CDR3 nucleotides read TGTGCCAGCAGTTTCGCCCCAGGGCTCGATGGCTACACCTTC. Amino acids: CASSFAPGLDGYTF.

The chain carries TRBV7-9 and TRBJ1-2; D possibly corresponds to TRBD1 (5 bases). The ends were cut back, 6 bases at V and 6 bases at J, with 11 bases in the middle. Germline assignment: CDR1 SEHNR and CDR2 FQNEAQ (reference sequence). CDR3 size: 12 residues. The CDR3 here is CASSSQEHGYTF. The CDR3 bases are TGTGCCAGCAGTTCACAGGAACATGGCTACACCTTC.

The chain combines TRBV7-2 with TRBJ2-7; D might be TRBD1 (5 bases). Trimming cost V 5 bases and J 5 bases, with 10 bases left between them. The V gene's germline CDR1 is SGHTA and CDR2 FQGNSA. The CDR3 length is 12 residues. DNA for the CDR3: TGTGCCAGCAGCAAAGGGGCGCACGAGCAGTACTTC. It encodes CASSKGAHEQYF.

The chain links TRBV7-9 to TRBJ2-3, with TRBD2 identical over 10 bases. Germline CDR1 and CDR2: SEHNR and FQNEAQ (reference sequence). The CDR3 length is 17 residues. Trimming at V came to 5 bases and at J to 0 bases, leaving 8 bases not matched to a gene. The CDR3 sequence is CASSAETSGPSTDTQYF. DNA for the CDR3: TGTGCCAGCAGCGCCGAGACTAGCGGGCCGAGCACAGATACGCAGTATTTT.

CDR3 sequence: CASSPPPPANTGELFF. The CDR3 nucleotides are TGTGCCAGCAGCCCGCCCCCACCGGCGAACACCGGGGAGCTGTTTTTT. The rearrangement joins TRBV28 to TRBJ2-2; D call uncertain. The CDR3 is 16 amino acids. V was pared by 6 bases and J by 0 bases, with 14 bases between. Looked up from germline, CDR1 is MDHEN and CDR2 is SYDVKM.

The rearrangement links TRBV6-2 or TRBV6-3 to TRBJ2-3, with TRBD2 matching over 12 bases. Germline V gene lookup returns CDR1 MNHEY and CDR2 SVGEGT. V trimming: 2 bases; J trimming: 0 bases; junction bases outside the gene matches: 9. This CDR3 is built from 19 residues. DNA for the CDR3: TGTGCCAGCAGTTACCTTCTAGCGGGAGGGACCTCTAGCACAGATACGCAGTATTTT. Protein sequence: CASSYLLAGGTSSTDTQYF.

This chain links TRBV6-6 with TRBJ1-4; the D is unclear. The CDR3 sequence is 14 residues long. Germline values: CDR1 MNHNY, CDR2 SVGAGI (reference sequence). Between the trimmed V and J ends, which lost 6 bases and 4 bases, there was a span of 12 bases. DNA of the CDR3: TGTGCCAGCAGCCTCGGACTGATTAATGAAAAACTGTTTTTT. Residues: CASSLGLINEKLFF.

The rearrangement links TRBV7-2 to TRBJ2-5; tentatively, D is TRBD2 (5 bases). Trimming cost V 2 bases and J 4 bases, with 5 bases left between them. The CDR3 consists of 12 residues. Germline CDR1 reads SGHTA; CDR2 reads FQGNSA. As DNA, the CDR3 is TGTGCCAGCAGCTTAACTAGAGAGACCCAGTACTTC. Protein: CASSLTRETQYF.

The DNA of the CDR3 is TGTGCCAGCTCCTCCCGGGACTCTTCGTATGGCTACACCTTC. Translating it yields CASSSRDSSYGYTF. The chain uses TRBV7-9 and TRBJ1-2; a weak D match, TRBD1 (5 bases). The CDR3 extends over 14 amino acids. V lost 8 bases and J 5 bases, leaving 18 bases between the germline ends. CDR1 is SEHNR and CDR2 is FQNEAQ in the germline V gene (reference sequence).

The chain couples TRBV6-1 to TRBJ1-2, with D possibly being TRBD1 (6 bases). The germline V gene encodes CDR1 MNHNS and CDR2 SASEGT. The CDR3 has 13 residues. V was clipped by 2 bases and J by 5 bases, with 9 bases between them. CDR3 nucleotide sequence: TGTGCCAGCAGTGAAAGGGACAAGTATGGCTACACCTTC. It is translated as CASSERDKYGYTF.

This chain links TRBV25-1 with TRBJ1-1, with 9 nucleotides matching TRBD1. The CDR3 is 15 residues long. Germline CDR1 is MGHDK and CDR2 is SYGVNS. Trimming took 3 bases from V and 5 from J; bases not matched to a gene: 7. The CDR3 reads CASSDLGTGKTEAFF. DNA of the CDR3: TGTGCCAGCAGTGACCTTGGGACAGGGAAAACTGAAGCTTTCTTT.

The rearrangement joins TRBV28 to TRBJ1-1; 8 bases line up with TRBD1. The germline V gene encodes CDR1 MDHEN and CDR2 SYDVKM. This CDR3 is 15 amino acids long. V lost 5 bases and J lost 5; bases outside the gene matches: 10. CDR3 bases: TGTGCCAGCAGTCTCCACGGACAGGGTTGGACTGAAGCTTTCTTT. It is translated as CASSLHGQGWTEAFF.

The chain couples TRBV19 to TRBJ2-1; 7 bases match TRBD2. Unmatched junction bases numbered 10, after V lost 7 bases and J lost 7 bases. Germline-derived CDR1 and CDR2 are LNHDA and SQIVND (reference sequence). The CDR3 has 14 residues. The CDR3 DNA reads TGTGCCAGTAACGGCGGGGGTCTAGGAAATGAGCAGTTCTTC. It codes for CASNGGGLGNEQFF. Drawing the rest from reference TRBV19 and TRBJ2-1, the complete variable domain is DGGITQSPKYLFRKEGQNVTLSCEQNLNHDAMYWYRQDPGQGLRLIYYSQIVNDFQKGDIAEGYSVSREKKESFPLTVTSAQKNPTAFYLCASNGGGLGNEQFFGPGTRLTVL.

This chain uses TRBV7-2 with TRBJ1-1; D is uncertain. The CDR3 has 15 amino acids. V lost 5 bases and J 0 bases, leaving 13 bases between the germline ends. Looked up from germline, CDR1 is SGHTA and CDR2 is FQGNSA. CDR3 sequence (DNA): TGTGCCAGCAGCCTCCGAACGGGAATGAACACTGAAGCTTTCTTT. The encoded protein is CASSLRTGMNTEAFF.

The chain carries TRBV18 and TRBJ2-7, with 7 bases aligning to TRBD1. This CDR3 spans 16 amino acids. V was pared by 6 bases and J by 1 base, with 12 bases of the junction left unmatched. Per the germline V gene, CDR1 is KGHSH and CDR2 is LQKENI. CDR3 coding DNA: TGTGCCAGCTCGCCCGACAGGGCCCAGAGTTCCTACGAGCAGTACTTC. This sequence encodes CASSPDRAQSSYEQYF.